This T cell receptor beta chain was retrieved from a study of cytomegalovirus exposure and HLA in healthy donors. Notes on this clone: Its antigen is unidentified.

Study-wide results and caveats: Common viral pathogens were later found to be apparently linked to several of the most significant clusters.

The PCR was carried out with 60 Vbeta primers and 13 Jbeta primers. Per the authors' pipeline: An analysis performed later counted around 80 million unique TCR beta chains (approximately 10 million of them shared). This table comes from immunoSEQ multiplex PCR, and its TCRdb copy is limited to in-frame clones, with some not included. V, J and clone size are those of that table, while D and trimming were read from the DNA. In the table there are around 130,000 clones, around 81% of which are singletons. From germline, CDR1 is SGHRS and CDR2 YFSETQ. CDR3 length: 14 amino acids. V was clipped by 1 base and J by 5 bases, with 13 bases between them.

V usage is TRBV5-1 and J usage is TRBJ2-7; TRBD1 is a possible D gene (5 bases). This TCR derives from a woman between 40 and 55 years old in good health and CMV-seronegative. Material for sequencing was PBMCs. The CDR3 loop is CASSLRQGLHEQYF. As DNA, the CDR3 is TGCGCCAGCAGCTTGAGGCAGGGCTTGCACGAGCAGTACTTC.